Each of the 16 T cell receptor beta chains below was sequenced from the same sample in a study of T-cell reconstitution after alpha-beta-depleted transplantation in children. Unique molecular identifiers were used to barcode this TCRbeta library. TCRdb used MiXCR to reprocess the PCR reads, holding one entry per CDR3 protein. In the table there are roughly 570,000 distinct CDR3 sequences, about a quarter of which are singletons. The starting material was PBMCs, obtained before TCRalphabeta/CD19-depleted stem cell transplant. The receptors here all came from a boy younger than two with Wiskott-Aldrich syndrome, due to receive a stem cell transplant.

The V gene is TRBV20-1, the J gene TRBJ2-5; the D gene is possibly TRBD1 (7 bases). The CDR3 sequence is 15 residues long. Germline-derived CDR1 and CDR2 are DFQATT and SNEGSKA (reference sequence). Trimming took off 3 bases at V and 1 base at J, with 15 bases between the two ends. CDR3 amino acids: CSASRQGGFQETQYF. Here the CDR3 DNA reads TGCAGTGCTAGTCGGCAGGGGGGCTTCCAAGAGACCCAGTACTTC.

Worth noting for this clonotype: The junction differs from germline at one of its ends, possibly a read error. The V and J genes are TRBV10-3 and TRBJ2-6; 9 nucleotides match TRBD2. Germline V gene sequence: CDR1 ENHRY, CDR2 SYGVKD. The CDR3 is 17 residues long. CDR3 protein: CAISSTSGAAGANGLTF. CDR3 in DNA: TGTGCCATCAGTTCGACTAGCGGTGCGGCTGGGGCCAACGGCCTGACTTTC.

In this sample, this clonotype turned up a few times. The V gene is TRBV10-3, the J gene TRBJ1-1; TRBD1 agrees at 9 bases. The V and J ends lost 3 bases and 5 bases, in that order; junction bases with no gene match: 10. The CDR3 length is 16 residues. In germline, CDR1 is ENHRY, CDR2 SYGVKD. The CDR3 spells CAISEGQGMGNTEAFF. The CDR3 DNA reads TGTGCCATCAGTGAAGGACAGGGGATGGGTAATACTGAAGCTTTCTTT.

J is TRBJ2-7 and V is TRBV20-1, with 7 nucleotides matching TRBD2. CDR1 DFQATT and CDR2 SNEGSKA come from the germline V gene (reference sequence). The CDR3 totals 17 residues. The J segment lost 2 bases and the V segment lost 3 bases, leaving 16 bases of the junction unmatched. CDR3 residues: CSASSLASGVSAYEQYF. Here the CDR3 DNA reads TGCAGTGCTAGTTCCTTGGCTAGCGGAGTGTCGGCCTACGAGCAGTACTTC.

This clonotype was counted between two and nine times. The chain combines TRBV6-5 with TRBJ1-5; the D gene is possibly TRBD1 (6 bases). The CDR3 runs to 14 residues. V was pared by 6 bases and J by 4 bases, with 13 bases between. Germline CDR1 and CDR2: MNHEY and SVGAGI. CDR3 sequence: CASRYGQFNQPQHF. CDR3 nucleotide sequence: TGTGCCAGCAGGTACGGACAGTTTAATCAGCCCCAGCATTTT.

The rearrangement links TRBV5-6 to TRBJ2-1; either TRBD1 or TRBD2 may supply D (5 bases each). CDR1 SGHDT and CDR2 YYEEEE come from the germline V gene. V was clipped by 2 bases and J by 5 bases, with 20 bases between them. The CDR3 is 17 residues long. The CDR3 nucleotides read TGTGCCAGCAGCTTCCGTGCTAGCTCTGAAGGGGACAATGAGCAGTTCTTC. Amino acids: CASSFRASSEGDNEQFF. The full variable domain, with the rest looked up from reference TRBV5-6 and TRBJ2-1, is DAGVTQSPTHLIKTRGQQVTLRCSPKSGHDTVSWYQQALGQGPQFIFQYYEEEERQRGNFPDRFSGHQFPNYSSELNVNALLLGDSALYLCASSFRASSEGDNEQFFGPGTRLTVL.

The rearrangement joins TRBV5-1 to TRBJ1-1; TRBD1 agrees at 8 bases. Looked up from germline, CDR1 is SGHRS and CDR2 is YFSETQ. This CDR3 is 16 amino acids long. The junction had 9 bases not matched to a gene; V was cut back by 4 bases and J by 1 base. The CDR3: CASSLDRVGSNTEAFF. CDR3 in DNA: TGCGCCAGCAGCCTGGACAGGGTCGGGTCGAACACTGAAGCTTTCTTT.

V gene TRBV27 combines with J gene TRBJ2-1, with D perhaps given as TRBD1 or TRBD2 (5 bases each). V was trimmed by 2 bases and J by 12 bases, leaving 17 bases between them. The CDR3 extends over 14 amino acids. Germline V gives CDR1 MNHEY, CDR2 SMNVEV (reference sequence). CDR3 loop: CASSLLTRGRAQFF. The CDR3 nucleotides are TGTGCCAGCAGTTTACTTACCCGGGGACGGGCGCAGTTCTTC.

The table lists this clonotype with a few counts. The chain links TRBV5-1 to TRBJ2-5; TRBD2 agrees at 8 bases. CDR3 size: 16 residues. The germline V gene has CDR1 SGHRS and CDR2 YFSETQ. V dropped 5 bases and J dropped 5; count of bases not matched to a gene: 14. This CDR3 reads CASSIGSGNLWETQYF. As DNA, the CDR3 is TGCGCCAGCAGTATTGGTAGCGGGAATCTATGGGAGACCCAGTACTTC. The complete variable domain, with remaining parts taken from reference TRBV5-1 and TRBJ2-5, reads KAGVTQTPRYLIKTRGQQVTLSCSPISGHRSVSWYQQTPGQGLQFLFEYFSETQRNKGNFPGRFSGRQFSNSRSEMNVSTLELGDSALYLCASSIGSGNLWETQYFGPGTRLLVL.

The chain combines TRBV7-9 with TRBJ2-3, with 7 bases identical to TRBD2. V trimming: 7 bases; J trimming: 6 bases; junction bases outside the gene matches: 16. There are 16 residues in the CDR3. Germline lookup yields CDR1 SEHNR and CDR2 FQNEAQ (reference sequence). CDR3 loop: CASTSSGGGSRDTQYF. Here the CDR3 DNA reads TGTGCCAGCACCTCCTCAGGCGGCGGGAGCAGGGATACGCAGTATTTT.

This clonotype has a handful of counts. This chain connects TRBV20-1 to TRBJ2-1; tentative D call: TRBD2 (5 bases). CDR3 length: 13 amino acids. The ends were cut back, 5 bases at V and 4 bases at J, with 12 bases in the middle. CDR1 and CDR2 from the germline V gene are DFQATT and SNEGSKA (reference sequence). The CDR3 sequence is CSAASRTYNEQFF. For the CDR3, the DNA is TGCAGTGCTGCTAGCCGTACGTACAATGAGCAGTTCTTC.

V usage is TRBV6-1 and J usage is TRBJ2-7; 7 nucleotides match TRBD2. CDR1 is MNHNS, CDR2 SASEGT, per germline. The CDR3 is 16 amino acids. With 5 bases clipped from V and 4 bases from J, the junction kept 14 bases outside the gene matches. The CDR3 spells CASSPQWPGLKYEQYF. The CDR3 region has the DNA TGTGCCAGCAGTCCCCAGTGGCCGGGACTAAAATACGAGCAGTACTTC.

Ten or more counts support this clonotype. The chain carries TRBV30 and TRBJ2-7; TRBD1 agrees at 9 bases. CDR1 and CDR2 (germline): GTSNPN, SVGIG (reference sequence). V shed 3 bases, J shed 7 bases, and the junction held 10 bases outside the gene matches. The CDR3 consists of 14 residues. The CDR3 DNA sequence: TGTGCCTGGAGCAGGAGGGACAGGGTGAGGGAGCAGTACTTC. This gives the protein CAWSRRDRVREQYF.

V is TRBV6-5 and J is TRBJ2-1; 7 positions match TRBD2. This CDR3 has 18 amino acids. The germline gives CDR1 MNHEY, CDR2 SVGAGI. The V gene end was trimmed by 2 bases and the J gene end by 1 base; junction bases not matched to a gene: 11. CDR3 region: CASSYARSSGISYNEQFF. The CDR3 bases are TGTGCCAGCAGTTACGCACGATCAAGCGGGATATCCTACAATGAGCAGTTCTTC.

The chain has TRBV11-2 and TRBJ2-7; 7 bases line up with TRBD2. V dropped 5 bases and J dropped 2; count of bases not matched to a gene: 15. This CDR3 region has 17 residues. Looked up from germline, CDR1 is SGHAT and CDR2 is FQNNGV. CDR3 loop: CASSEREYSGGTYEQYF. The CDR3 region has the DNA TGTGCCAGCAGCGAAAGGGAGTACTCGGGAGGAACCTACGAGCAGTACTTC.

The chain couples TRBV20-1 to TRBJ2-7, with D possibly TRBD1 on 6 matching bases. Trimming pared 6 bases from V and 1 base from J, leaving 13 bases between. CDR3 length: 13 residues. The germline CDR1 and CDR2 sequences are DFQATT and SNEGSKA (reference sequence). Written as DNA, the CDR3 is TGCAGTGCCCCCGGGACACTATCCTACGAGCAGTACTTC. It encodes CSAPGTLSYEQYF.